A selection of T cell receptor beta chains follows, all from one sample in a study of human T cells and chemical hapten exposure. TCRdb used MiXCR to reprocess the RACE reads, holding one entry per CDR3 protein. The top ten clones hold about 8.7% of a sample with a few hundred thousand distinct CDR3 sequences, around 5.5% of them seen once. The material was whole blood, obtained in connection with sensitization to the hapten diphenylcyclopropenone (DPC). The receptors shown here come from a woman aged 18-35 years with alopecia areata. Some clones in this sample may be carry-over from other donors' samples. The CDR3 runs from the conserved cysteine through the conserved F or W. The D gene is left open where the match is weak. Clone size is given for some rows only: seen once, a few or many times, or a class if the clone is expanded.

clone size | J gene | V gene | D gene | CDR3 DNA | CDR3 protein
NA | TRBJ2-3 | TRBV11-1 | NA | TGTGCCAGCAGCTTAGGGAACGGGGAGGATACGCAGTATTTT | CASSLGNGEDTQYF
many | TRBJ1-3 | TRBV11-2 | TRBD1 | TGTGCCAGCAGCTTACGGGGACAGTCAGGAAACACCATATATTTT | CASSLRGQSGNTIYF
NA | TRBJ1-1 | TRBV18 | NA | TGTGCCAGCTCCCCTGAGATTCTCAACACTGAAGCTTTCTTT | CASSPEILNTEAFF
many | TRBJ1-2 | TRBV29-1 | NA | TGCAGCGTCGCTCCGGGACCGTACTATGGCTACACCTTC | CSVAPGPYYGYTF
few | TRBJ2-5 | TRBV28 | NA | TGTGCCAGCAGTTTGTCAGAAGGGACGCACCAAGAGACCCAGTACTTC | CASSLSEGTHQETQYF
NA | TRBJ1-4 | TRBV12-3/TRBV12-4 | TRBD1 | TGTGCCAGCAGAATAGCAGGGGGCACGGAAAAACTGTTTTTT | CASRIAGGTEKLFF
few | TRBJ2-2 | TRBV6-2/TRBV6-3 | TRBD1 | TGTGCCAGCAGTTCCATTTTCCTAACGGGACAGGGGAACACCGGGGAGCTGTTTTTT | CASSSIFLTGQGNTGELFF
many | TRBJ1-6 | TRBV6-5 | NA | TGTGCCAGCAGTTACTCGATAGGCTCACCCCTCCACTTT | CASSYSIGSPLHF
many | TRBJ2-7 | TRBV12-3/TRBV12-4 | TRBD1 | TGTGCCAGCAGTCCAGGACAGGGATCAGTCTACGAGCAGTACTTC | CASSPGQGSVYEQYF
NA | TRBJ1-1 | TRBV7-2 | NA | TGTGCCAGCAGCTTAGGTAGTATCGCCGCGGGGACTGAAGCTTTCTTT | CASSLGSIAAGTEAFF
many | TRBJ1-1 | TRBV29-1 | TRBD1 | TGCAGCGTCTGGGACAGTGAAGCTTTCTTT | CSVWDSEAFF
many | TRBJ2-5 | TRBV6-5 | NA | TGTGCCAGCAGTTACCGCATCGAAGAGACCCAGTACTTC | CASSYRIEETQYF
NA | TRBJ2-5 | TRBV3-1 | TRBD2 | TGTGCCAGCAGCCGCCACTTAGGAGGAGGACTAGCGGGGGTCAACCAAGAGACCCAGTACTTC | CASSRHLGGGLAGVNQETQYF
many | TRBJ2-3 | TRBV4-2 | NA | TGTGCCAGCAGCCAAGTGGAGGAGGTGGGGACGGTTGGAGATACGCAGTATTTT | CASSQVEEVGTVGDTQYF
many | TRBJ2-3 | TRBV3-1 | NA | TGTGCCAGCAGCCAAGATTTAGGAGCGGGCTCCAGCGCAGATACGCAGTATTTT | CASSQDLGAGSSADTQYF
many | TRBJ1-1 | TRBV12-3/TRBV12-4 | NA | TGTGCCAGCAGCTTCGGCGGGGTGGATGAAGCTTTCTTT | CASSFGGVDEAFF
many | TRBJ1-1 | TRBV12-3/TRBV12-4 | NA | TGTGCCAGCAGTTTCCTTCTGGTCATGAACACTGAAGCTTTCTTT | CASSFLLVMNTEAFF
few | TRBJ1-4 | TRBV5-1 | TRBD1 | TGCGCCAGCAGTACAGGGGGTACTAATGAAAAACTGTTTTTT | CASSTGGTNEKLFF
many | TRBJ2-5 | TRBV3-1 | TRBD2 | TGTGCCAGCAGCCCCCAACTAGCGGGGGGGGAGGAGACCCAGTACTTC | CASSPQLAGGEETQYF
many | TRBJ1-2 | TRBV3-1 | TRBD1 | TGTGCCAGCAGTGGGGACAGTTACTATGGCTACACCTTC | CASSGDSYYGYTF
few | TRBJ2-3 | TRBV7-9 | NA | TGTGCCAGCAGCTTGAGAGGAATGGCAGAGACCACAGATACGCAGTATTTT | CASSLRGMAETTDTQYF
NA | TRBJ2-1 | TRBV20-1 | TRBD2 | TGCAGTGCTCCCTCGACTAGCGGGGGGGCGATTGACTACAATGAGCAGTTCTTC | CSAPSTSGGAIDYNEQFF
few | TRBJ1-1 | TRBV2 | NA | TGTGCCAGCAGACCCGACAGGCGAGAAGCTTTCTTT | CASRPDRREAFF
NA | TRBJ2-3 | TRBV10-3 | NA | TGTGCCATCAACGGCGGACCCACAGATACGCAGTATTTT | CAINGGPTDTQYF
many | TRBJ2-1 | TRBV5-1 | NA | TGCGCCAGCAGCTTGGTTTTCGGGGGCAATGAGCAGTTCTTC | CASSLVFGGNEQFF
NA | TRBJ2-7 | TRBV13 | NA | TGTGCCAGCAGCCAACTCCGCGGGTTAACGTACGAGCAGTACTTC | CASSQLRGLTYEQYF
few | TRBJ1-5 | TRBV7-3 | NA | TGTGCCAGCAGCCTCGAGGGCGGCGTCAATCAGCCCCAGCATTTT | CASSLEGGVNQPQHF
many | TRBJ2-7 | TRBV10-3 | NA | TGTGCCATCAGTGAGAGAGAGGGCAACGAGCAGTACTTC | CAISEREGNEQYF
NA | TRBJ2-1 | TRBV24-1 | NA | TGTGCCACCGAGGGATCCGAACTAAATGAGCAGTTCTTC | CATEGSELNEQFF
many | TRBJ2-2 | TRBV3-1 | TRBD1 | TGTGCCAGCAGCCAAGGACAGGGGGCCGCCGGGGAGCTGTTTTTT | CASSQGQGAAGELFF
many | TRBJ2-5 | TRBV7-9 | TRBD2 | TGTGCCAGCAGCCGAGGACTAGCGGGCCAAGAGACCCAGTACTTC | CASSRGLAGQETQYF
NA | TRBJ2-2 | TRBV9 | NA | TGTGCCAGCAGCGTAGAAACAGGGAACACCGGGGAGCTGTTTTTT | CASSVETGNTGELFF
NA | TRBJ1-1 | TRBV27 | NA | TGTGCCAGCAGTTTAGGTTCCGTGGTAAGCACTGAAGCTTTCTTT | CASSLGSVVSTEAFF
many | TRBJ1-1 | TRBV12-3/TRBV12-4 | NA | TGTGCCAGCAGTCCCGGGGAATGGGGAGGCCGGGCTTTCTTT | CASSPGEWGGRAFF
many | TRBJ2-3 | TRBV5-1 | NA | TGCGCCAGCAGCTTTCCTGCGCCGGCAGATACGCAGTATTTT | CASSFPAPADTQYF
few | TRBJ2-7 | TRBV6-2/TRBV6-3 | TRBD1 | TGTGCCAGCAGTCCTGGACAGGGGCAGAACGAGCAGTACTTC | CASSPGQGQNEQYF
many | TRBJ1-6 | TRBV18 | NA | TGTGCCAGCTCACCAAACTCAGATTCACCCCTCCACTTT | CASSPNSDSPLHF
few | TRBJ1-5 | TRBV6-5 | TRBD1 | TGTGCCAGCAGTTCCCGAGCCGGACAGGGAATGAATCAGCCCCAGCATTTT | CASSSRAGQGMNQPQHF
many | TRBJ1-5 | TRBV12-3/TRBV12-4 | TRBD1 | TGTGCCAGCAGCGCCGGACAGGGTTATAGCAATCAGCCCCAGCATTTT | CASSAGQGYSNQPQHF
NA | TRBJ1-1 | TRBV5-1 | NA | TGCGCCAGCAGCTTGGATCAAGCGACGAACACTGAAGCTTTCTTT | CASSLDQATNTEAFF
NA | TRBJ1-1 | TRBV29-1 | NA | TGCAGCGTCATGGGACATCTGAACACTGAAGCTTTCTTT | CSVMGHLNTEAFF
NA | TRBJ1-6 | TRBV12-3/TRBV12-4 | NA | TGTGCCAGCAGTTATTTGAGGTCCGGGTCACCCCTCCACTTT | CASSYLRSGSPLHF
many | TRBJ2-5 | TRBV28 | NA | TGTGCCAGCAGTCTTGGGACCGCGTACCAAGAGACCCAGTACTTC | CASSLGTAYQETQYF
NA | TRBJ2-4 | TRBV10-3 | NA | TGTGCCATCAGTGAGAGAGGTTGGGGTGCCAAAAACATTCAGTACTTC | CAISERGWGAKNIQYF
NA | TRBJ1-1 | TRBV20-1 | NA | TGCAGTGCCACGGGCCGGGAGTTTTTGAACACTGAAGCTTTCTTT | CSATGREFLNTEAFF
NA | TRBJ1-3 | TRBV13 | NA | TGTGCCAGCAGCTTAGGGCAGGATTATAACTCTGGAAACACCATATATTTT | CASSLGQDYNSGNTIYF